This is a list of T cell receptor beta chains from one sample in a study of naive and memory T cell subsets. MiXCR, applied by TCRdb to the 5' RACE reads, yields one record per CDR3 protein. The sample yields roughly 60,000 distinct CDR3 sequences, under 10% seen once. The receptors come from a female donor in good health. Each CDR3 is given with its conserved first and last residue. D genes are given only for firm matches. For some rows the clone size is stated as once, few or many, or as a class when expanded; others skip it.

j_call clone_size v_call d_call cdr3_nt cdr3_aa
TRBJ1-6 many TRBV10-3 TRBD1 TGTGCCATCAGTTCCTCCGGGACAGGGAGTTCACCCCTCCACTTT CAISSSGTGSSPLHF
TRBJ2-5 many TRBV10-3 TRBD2 TGTGCCATCAGTGAACAAGCGGGGACCTGGGAGACCCAGTACTTC CAISEQAGTWETQYF
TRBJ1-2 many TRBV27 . TGTGCCAGCAGTTTAGTGGCCGGGGGAAGCTATGGCTACACCTTC CASSLVAGGSYGYTF
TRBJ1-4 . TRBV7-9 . TGTGCCAGCAGCACAGGACAGTTCGGGAATGAAAAACTGTTTTTT CASSTGQFGNEKLFF
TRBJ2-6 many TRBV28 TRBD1 TGTGCCAGCATCTCAGGGGGCACTGGGGCCAACGTCCTGACTTTC CASISGGTGANVLTF
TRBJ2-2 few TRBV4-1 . TGCGCCAGCAGCCAGAGAGTGTCCAGGGAAATCGTCAGTCCCTTTAACACCGGGGAGCTGTTTTTT CASSQRVSREIVSPFNTGELFF
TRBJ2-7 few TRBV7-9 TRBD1 TGTGCCAGCAGCTCCACCCGCATCGGGACAGGGAGTCACTACGAGCAGTACTTC CASSSTRIGTGSHYEQYF
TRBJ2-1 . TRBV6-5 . TGTGCCAGCAGTCGTAGCGGGCCAGGGGCCTACAATGAGCAGTTCTTC CASSRSGPGAYNEQFF
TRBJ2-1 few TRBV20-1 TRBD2 TGCAGTGCTAGAGTTGGGACTAGCGGGAGTCCCCGCTCCTACAATGAGCAGTTCTTC CSARVGTSGSPRSYNEQFF
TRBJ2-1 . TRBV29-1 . TGCAGCGCCAGCCCCTACAATGAGCAGTTCTTC CSASPYNEQFF
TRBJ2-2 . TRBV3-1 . TGTGCCAGCAGCTCTGGGACAGGGGAGCTGTTTTTT CASSSGTGELFF
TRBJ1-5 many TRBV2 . TGTGCCAGCAGTGAAGATTGGGTCCTTAGCAATCAGCCCCAGCATTTT CASSEDWVLSNQPQHF
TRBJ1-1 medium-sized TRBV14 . TGTGCCAGCCGTATGTCAGGGAACACTGAAGCTTTCTTT CASRMSGNTEAFF
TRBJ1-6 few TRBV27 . TGTGCCAGCACCCTTCGTTACGAAGGGGACATCGGTAATTCACCCCTCCACTTT CASTLRYEGDIGNSPLHF
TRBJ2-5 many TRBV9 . TGTGCCAGCAGCGTAGGGGGCAGGGTGGTATCAGAGACCCAGTACTTC CASSVGGRVVSETQYF
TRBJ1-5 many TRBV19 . TGTGCCAGTAGTATGCGGCTTCAGCCCCAGCATTTT CASSMRLQPQHF
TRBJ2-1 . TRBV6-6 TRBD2 TGTGCCAGCAGTTACACACTAGCGGGGGGGCGGGAGCAGTTCTTC CASSYTLAGGREQFF
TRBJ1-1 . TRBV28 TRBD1 TGTGCCAGCAGAGACGACAGGGGGAACACTGAAGCTTTCTTT CASRDDRGNTEAFF
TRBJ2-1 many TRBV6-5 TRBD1 TGTGCCAGCAGTTACTCGCTGACAGGGGAAGGGACCTACAATGAGCAGTTCTTC CASSYSLTGEGTYNEQFF
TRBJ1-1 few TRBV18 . TGTGCCAGCTCACCTAGGACTCCAAGGGACACTGAAGCTTTCTTT CASSPRTPRDTEAFF
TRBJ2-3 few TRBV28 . TGTGCCAGCAGTTTCCCGGCCGGTCATACGCAGTATTTT CASSFPAGHTQYF
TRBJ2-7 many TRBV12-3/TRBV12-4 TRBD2 TGTGCCAGCAGTCCCGGACTAGCGCTCTCCTACGAGCAGTACTTC CASSPGLALSYEQYF
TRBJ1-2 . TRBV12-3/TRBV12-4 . TGTGCCAGCAGTGCGCAGGGCCCCCTTGCTGGCTACACCTTC CASSAQGPLAGYTF
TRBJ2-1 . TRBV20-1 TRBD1 TGCAGTGCCTTAACAGGGGGCTTTGAGAATGAGCAGTTCTTC CSALTGGFENEQFF
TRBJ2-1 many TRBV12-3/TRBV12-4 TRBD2 TGTGCCAGCATCCTCTACGGGAGGAATGAGCAGTTCTTC CASILYGRNEQFF
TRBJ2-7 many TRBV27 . TGTGCCAGCAGTTCGCTAGCGTCACATTACGAGCAGTACTTC CASSSLASHYEQYF
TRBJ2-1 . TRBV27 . TGTGCCAGCAGCCGCACTAGCCCCTTTTACAATGAGCAGTTCTTC CASSRTSPFYNEQFF
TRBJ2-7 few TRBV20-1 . TGCAGTGCTAGAGAATGGGCCCTAGGGTCCTACGAGCAGTACTTC CSAREWALGSYEQYF
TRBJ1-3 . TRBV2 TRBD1 TGTGCCAGCAGTGAATCGGGACAGGGGTTATACACCATATATTTT CASSESGQGLYTIYF
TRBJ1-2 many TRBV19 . TGTGCCAGTAGTTATGGGCAGGGGTATGGCTACACCTTC CASSYGQGYGYTF
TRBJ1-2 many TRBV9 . TGTGCCAGCAGCCCCAGGAGGACGGACCACTATGGCTACACCTTC CASSPRRTDHYGYTF
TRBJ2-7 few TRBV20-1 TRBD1 TGCAGTGCTAGACTACAGGGGGCAAGGTACGAGCAGTACTTC CSARLQGARYEQYF
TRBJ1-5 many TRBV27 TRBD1 TGTGCCAGCAGTTTAACCGGACAGGTTAGCAATAGCAATCAGCCCCAGCATTTT CASSLTGQVSNSNQPQHF
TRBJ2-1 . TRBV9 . TGTGCCAGCAGCGTAAGTCAGGGGAATGAGCAGTTCTTC CASSVSQGNEQFF
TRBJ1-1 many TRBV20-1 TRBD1 TGCAGTGCTAGTTCAGGGGGCCGTGATGCTTTCTTT CSASSGGRDAFF
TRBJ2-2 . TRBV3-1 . TGTGCCAGCAGCCAAGTTGCCAACACCGGGGAGCTGTTTTTT CASSQVANTGELFF
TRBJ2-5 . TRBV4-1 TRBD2 TGCGCCAGCAGCCAAGATCAGGCTAGCGGGACTAGAGAGACCCAGTACTTC CASSQDQASGTRETQYF
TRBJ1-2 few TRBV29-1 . TGCAGCGTTGGGGGGGACTCAGGAGGCTACACCTTC CSVGGDSGGYTF
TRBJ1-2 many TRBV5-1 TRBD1 TGCGCCAGCAGCTTGGCCGCCGGACAGGGGAGTGGCTACACCTTC CASSLAAGQGSGYTF
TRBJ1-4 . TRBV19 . TGTGCCAGTAGTCGGCCACCTTATGCAACTAATGAAAAACTGTTTTTT CASSRPPYATNEKLFF
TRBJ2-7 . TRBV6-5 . TGTGCCAGCAGTTACTCGATTACAGGAGATTCCTACGAGCAGTACTTC CASSYSITGDSYEQYF
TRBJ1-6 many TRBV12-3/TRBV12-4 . TGTGCCAGCAGTCAGGGTAATTCACCCCTCCACTTT CASSQGNSPLHF
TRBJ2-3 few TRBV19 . TGTGCCAGTAGCCCACGAACCCCCACGTGGTCAACCGTCACAGATACGCAGTATTTT CASSPRTPTWSTVTDTQYF
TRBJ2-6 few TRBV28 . TGTGCCAGCAGTCAGCGAGCGGGCCTCTCTGGGGCCAACGTCCTGACTTTC CASSQRAGLSGANVLTF
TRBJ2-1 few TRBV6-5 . TGTGCCAGCAGCCGAAACCAGGGGTTGGCGTACAATGAGCAGTTCTTC CASSRNQGLAYNEQFF
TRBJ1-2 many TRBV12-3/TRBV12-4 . TGTGCCAGCAGAGTAACAGGGAGAGGCGGCTACACCTTC CASRVTGRGGYTF
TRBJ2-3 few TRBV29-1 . TGCAGCGTTGGAGCAGGTACGGCACAGGATACGCAGTATTTT CSVGAGTAQDTQYF
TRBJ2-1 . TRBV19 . TGTGCCAGTAGTCCACACCCCGGACAGTACTCCTACAATGAGCAGTTCTTC CASSPHPGQYSYNEQFF
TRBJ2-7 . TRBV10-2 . TGCGCCAGCAGTGAGACCGGAGTACTATACGAGCAGTACTTC CASSETGVLYEQYF
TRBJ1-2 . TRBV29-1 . TGCAGCGTTGAATTCCAGGGGCGCTATGGCTACACCTTC CSVEFQGRYGYTF
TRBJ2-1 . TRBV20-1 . TGCAGTGCACCTGACCGACGCGCCAATGAGCAGTTCTTC CSAPDRRANEQFF
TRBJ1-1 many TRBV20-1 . TGCAGTGCTAGAGGGCAGGGTAATACGGTGACTGAAGCTTTCTTT CSARGQGNTVTEAFF
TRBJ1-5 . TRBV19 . TGTGCCAGTAGTATTGGCGGTCAGGGCATCTCCAATCAGCCCCAGCATTTT CASSIGGQGISNQPQHF
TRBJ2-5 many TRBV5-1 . TGCGCCAGCAGCTTGACCCCCGGGACGAAGGGAGAGACCCAGTACTTC CASSLTPGTKGETQYF
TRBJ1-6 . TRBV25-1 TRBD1 TGTGCCAGCAGTGTCCCCTCCGGGACAGGGGGCAATTCACCCCTCCACTTT CASSVPSGTGGNSPLHF
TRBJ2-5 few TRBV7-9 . TGTGCCAGCAGCCTCAGGGGAGGGGAGACCCAGTACTTC CASSLRGGETQYF